These 19 T cell receptor beta chains were sequenced from one sample in a study of T cell repertoires in cytomegalovirus infection. Using its own MiXCR run on the reads, TCRdb lists one record per CDR3 protein. The table has hundreds of thousands of distinct CDR3 sequences, roughly 35% seen once. Material for sequencing was PBMCs. The source of these receptors is a human donor in good health (CMV status not recorded). Some clones in this sample may be carry-over from other donors' samples.

The chain has TRBV28 and TRBJ2-1; 10 positions agree with TRBD2. The germline gives CDR1 MDHEN, CDR2 SYDVKM. The V segment lost 6 bases and the J segment 0 bases; nucleotides outside the gene matches: 11. The CDR3 sequence is 18 residues long. CDR3 in amino acids: CASSPLGTSVRSYNEQFF. CDR3 sequence (DNA): TGTGCCAGCAGCCCTCTCGGGACTAGCGTACGCTCCTACAATGAGCAGTTCTTC.

This clonotype has a handful of counts. V and J are TRBV6-4 and TRBJ2-1, with D possibly matching TRBD2 (6 bases). The germline CDR1 and CDR2 sequences are MRHNA and SNTAGT. The CDR3 totals 13 residues. Deletions cut 5 bases from V and 9 bases from J, with 14 bases between. The CDR3 reads CASSRTEEGEQFF. The DNA of the CDR3 is TGTGCCAGCAGTCGGACGGAGGAGGGTGAGCAGTTCTTC.

This chain joins TRBV15 and TRBJ1-5, with TRBD1 identical over 10 bases. The CDR3 length is 13 residues. Trimming cost V 6 bases and J 4 bases; bases outside gene matches: 0. The germline V gene has CDR1 LNHNV and CDR2 YYDKDF (reference sequence). For the CDR3, the DNA is TGTGCCACCAGGGGACAGGGGAATCAGCCCCAGCATTTT. It encodes CATRGQGNQPQHF.

In its sample, this clonotype was seen many times. The chain links TRBV4-1 to TRBJ2-3; 9 bases match TRBD1. The V gene's germline CDR1 is MGHRA and CDR2 YSYEKL. Trimming removed 6 bases from V and 4 bases from J; junction bases left unmatched: 11. This CDR3 comprises 16 residues. Here the CDR3 DNA reads TGCGCCAGCAGAGGTTTGGTCGGGACAGGGTCAGATACGCAGTATTTT. It translates to CASRGLVGTGSDTQYF.

V and J are TRBV27 and TRBJ2-7; 8 bases match TRBD1. The CDR3 length is 15 residues. Germline CDR1 and CDR2: MNHEY and SMNVEV (reference sequence). Trimming took 8 bases from V and 3 from J; bases not matched to a gene: 12. The CDR3 nucleotides are TGTGCCAGCGGTTATGGACAGGGTGCTCACTACGAGCAGTACTTC. Translation: CASGYGQGAHYEQYF.

The chain uses TRBV10-3 and TRBJ1-5, with D maybe TRBD1 (5 bases). Germline CDR1 and CDR2: ENHRY and SYGVKD. V lost 6 bases and J lost 2, with 14 bases in between. CDR3 length: 15 amino acids. The CDR3 DNA follows: TGTGCCATCAGCCCCGGGGGGAACGGCAATCAGCCCCAGCATTTT. This translates into CAISPGGNGNQPQHF.

This clonotype turned up a few times. This chain links TRBV4-1 with TRBJ1-1, with D unresolved. This CDR3 is 13 amino acids long. Deletions cut 5 bases from V and 1 base from J, with 8 bases between. CDR1 and CDR2 (germline): MGHRA, YSYEKL. The CDR3 DNA sequence: TGCGCCAGCAGCTATACAACGAACACTGAAGCTTTCTTT. This sequence encodes CASSYTTNTEAFF.

This chain links TRBV28 with TRBJ2-1; a weak D match, TRBD1 (6 bases). V lost 6 bases and J 7 bases, leaving 10 bases between the germline ends. The germline gives CDR1 MDHEN, CDR2 SYDVKM. This CDR3 spans 12 amino acids. CDR3 region: CASSNTGNEQFF. In DNA, the CDR3 is TGTGCCAGCAGCAACACAGGGAATGAGCAGTTCTTC. The full variable domain, its missing parts supplied by reference TRBV28 and TRBJ2-1, is DVKVTQSSRYLVKRTGEKVFLECVQDMDHENMFWYRQDPGLGLRLIYFSYDVKMKEKGDIPEGYSVSREKKERFSLILESASTNQTSMYLCASSNTGNEQFFGPGTRLTVL.

The table lists this clonotype with a count of one. V and J are TRBV29-1 and TRBJ2-1, with TRBD1 as a possible D gene (5 bases). This CDR3 is built from 15 residues. Germline loops: CDR1 SQVTM, CDR2 ANQGSEA. V dropped 5 bases and J dropped 8 bases, with 22 bases sitting between them. The CDR3 protein is CSVRRGEGVGDEQFF. CDR3 bases: TGCAGCGTTCGCCGAGGAGAAGGGGTGGGCGATGAGCAGTTCTTC.

The V gene is TRBV7-6, the J gene TRBJ1-5; D remains unclear. Germline CDR1 reads SGHVS; CDR2 reads FNYEAQ. The V gene lost 1 base and the J gene lost 9 bases, with 7 bases spanning the gap. The CDR3 extends over 12 amino acids. CDR3 amino acids: CASSLEGRPQHF. The CDR3 DNA reads TGTGCCAGCAGCTTAGAGGGTAGGCCCCAGCATTTT.

This clonotype turned up a few times. The CDR3 nucleotides are TGTGCTGCTTCTGCTTTGGTTTCGTTGAATGAGCAGTTCTTC. Its protein product is CAASALVSLNEQFF. The chain has TRBV28 and TRBJ2-1, with unresolved D. The CDR3 has 14 amino acids. The germline V gene has CDR1 MDHEN and CDR2 SYDVKM.

This clonotype was picked up a small number of times. The chain carries TRBV7-9 and TRBJ1-4; D ambiguous. V dropped 5 bases and J dropped 8 bases, with 12 bases sitting between them. The CDR3 contains 13 residues. Germline V gene lookup returns CDR1 SEHNR and CDR2 FQNEAQ (reference sequence). Here the CDR3 reads CASSPVEGEKLFF. CDR3 sequence (DNA): TGTGCCAGCAGCCCAGTGGAGGGAGAAAAACTGTTTTTT.

This clonotype was observed a handful of times. The CDR3 loop is CASSPNRDPLSRAQYF. DNA for the CDR3: TGTGCCAGCAGCCCCAACCGGGACCCCTTAAGTAGAGCCCAGTACTTC. This chain joins TRBV7-8 and TRBJ2-5; either TRBD1 or TRBD2 may fit D (5 bases each). V lost 5 bases and J lost 9, with 25 bases in between. Looked up from germline, CDR1 is SGHVS and CDR2 is FQNEAQ. The CDR3 extends over 16 amino acids.

This clonotype was counted at least ten times. The chain is built from TRBV7-2 and TRBJ2-1; unclear D gene. Trimming shortened V by 6 bases and J by 8 bases, and 11 bases separated the two germline ends. The CDR3 spans 12 residues. Germline V gene sequence: CDR1 SGHTA, CDR2 FQGNSA. CDR3 DNA: TGTGCCAGCAGGGCGTCTGGGGATGAGCAGTTCTTC. This sequence encodes CASRASGDEQFF.

This clonotype was counted at least ten times. This chain links TRBV14 with TRBJ1-4; D remains unclear. With 1 base removed from V and 4 bases from J, the gap between germline ends came to 7 bases. CDR1 is SGHDN, CDR2 FVKESK, per germline. CDR3 size: 14 residues. CDR3 sequence: CASSQAPSNEKLFF. CDR3 coding DNA: TGTGCCAGCAGCCAAGCACCGAGTAATGAAAAACTGTTTTTT.

This clonotype was counted between two and nine times. This chain connects TRBV14 to TRBJ1-4, with 8 bases matching TRBD1. The V segment lost 1 base and the J segment 8 bases; nucleotides outside the gene matches: 6. Germline V gives CDR1 SGHDN, CDR2 FVKESK. The CDR3 has 15 amino acids. CDR3 coding DNA: TGTGCCAGCAGCCAAGTTCAGGGGGCAGGAGAAAAACTGTTTTTT. Residues: CASSQVQGAGEKLFF.

The chain recombines TRBV10-3 with TRBJ2-1, with 7 bases aligning to TRBD1. V lost 10 bases to trimming and J lost 9 bases; unmatched junction nucleotides: 12. CDR1 ENHRY and CDR2 SYGVKD come from the germline V gene. The length of the CDR3 is 13 residues. The CDR3 is CATIPLGQAEQFF. Here the CDR3 DNA reads TGTGCCACTATCCCCCTAGGACAGGCTGAGCAGTTCTTC.

This clonotype has only a few counts. This chain connects TRBV10-3 to TRBJ1-2; no firm D call. CDR3 length: 13 amino acids. V lost 0 bases to trimming and J lost 6 bases, with 8 bases between them. CDR1 is ENHRY, CDR2 SYGVKD, per germline. Written as DNA, the CDR3 is TGTGCCATCAGTGAGTCGCGGCAGGATGGCTACACCTTC. It translates to CAISESRQDGYTF.

This clonotype came up once. This could be a read error, since a much larger clone is one nucleotide away. V usage is TRBV7-2 and J usage is TRBJ2-5; 10 bases align to TRBD1. This CDR3 contains 16 residues. Germline V gene data show CDR1 as SGHTA and CDR2 as FQGNSA. The CDR3 sequence: CASSLRQGARSQTHYF. CDR3 DNA sequence: TGTGCCAGCAGTTTGAGACAGGGGGCGAGATCGCAGACCCATTACTTC.